The 10 T cell receptor beta chains below all came from one sample that was sequenced in a study of early T cells in non-severe SARS-CoV-2 infection. MiXCR, applied by TCRdb to the 5' RACE reads, yields one record per CDR3 protein. This sample yields around 50,000 distinct CDR3 sequences, of which 10% to 15% are seen a single time; roughly a tenth belongs to the top ten. The sample consisted of whole blood. These TCRs come from an adult who was a healthcare worker with PCR-confirmed SARS-CoV-2 infection or an uninfected control (not recorded which).

A few counts support this clonotype. The chain has TRBV7-9 and TRBJ2-1; D uncertain. The CDR3 spans 14 residues. The ends were cut back, 1 base at V and 3 bases at J, with 7 bases in the middle. In germline, CDR1 is SEHNR, CDR2 FQNEAQ (reference sequence). The CDR3 DNA reads TGTGCCAGCAGCTTAGTCCCGAGCTACAATGAGCAGTTCTTC. This codes for CASSLVPSYNEQFF.

This chain joins TRBV28 and TRBJ1-5; 7 nucleotides line up with TRBD1. Germline lookup yields CDR1 MDHEN and CDR2 SYDVKM. CDR3 length equals 14 residues. Trimming removed 5 bases from V and 5 bases from J; junction bases left unmatched: 6. The DNA for the CDR3 is TGTGCCAGCAGTCCAAGGGACAGTTATCAGCCCCAGCATTTT. Translation: CASSPRDSYQPQHF.

V is TRBV5-1 and J is TRBJ2-1; D is unresolved. Germline CDR1 reads SGHRS; CDR2 reads YFSETQ. V was trimmed by 3 bases and J by 2 bases, leaving 21 bases between them. The CDR3 is 18 residues long. The CDR3 loop reads CASSSRLRTVLPYNEQFF. The CDR3 region has the DNA TGCGCCAGCAGCTCGAGATTACGGACGGTGTTACCCTACAATGAGCAGTTCTTC.

This clonotype was detected many times. V usage is TRBV4-1 and J usage is TRBJ2-3; 11 bases line up with TRBD2. Germline V CDR1 and CDR2: MGHRA, YSYEKL. Trimming took 3 bases from V and 1 from J; bases not matched to a gene: 3. This CDR3 spans 16 amino acids. In DNA form, the CDR3 reads TGCGCCAGCAGCCATATACTAGCGGGGGGCACAGATACGCAGTATTTT. Protein sequence: CASSHILAGGTDTQYF.

This clonotype came up a few times. The genes are TRBV6-2 or TRBV6-3 and TRBJ1-1; D not resolved. Germline V gene data show CDR1 as MNHEY and CDR2 as SVGEGT. This CDR3 comprises 12 residues. With 2 bases removed from V and 2 bases from J, the gap between germline ends came to 3 bases. The CDR3 nucleotides are TGTGCCAGCAGTTACCCCAACACTGAAGCTTTCTTT. It encodes CASSYPNTEAFF.

This clonotype was counted only a few times. The chain recombines TRBV24-1 with TRBJ2-3; D is undetermined. Trimming removed 2 bases from V and 1 base from J, with 15 bases in between. The CDR3 is made up of 17 amino acids. Looked up from germline, CDR1 is KGHDR and CDR2 is SFDVKD. CDR3: CATSDYGRRHRTDTQYF. Here the CDR3 DNA reads TGTGCCACCAGTGATTACGGGCGACGACATCGCACAGATACGCAGTATTTT.

In its sample, this clonotype was seen many times. V and J are TRBV20-1 and TRBJ2-7; TRBD1 matches at 8 bases. V lost 3 bases to trimming and J lost 6 bases; unmatched junction nucleotides: 10. The CDR3 covers 14 residues. Germline CDR1 is DFQATT and CDR2 is SNEGSKA (reference sequence). The chain's CDR3 is CSASGQGQAREQYF. For the CDR3, the DNA is TGCAGTGCTAGTGGACAGGGACAGGCTCGCGAGCAGTACTTC.

The V and J genes are TRBV2 and TRBJ2-4; 9 bases line up with TRBD1. This CDR3 contains 14 residues. Germline V CDR1 and CDR2: SNHLY, FYNNEI. Trimming at V came to 5 bases and at J to 8 bases, leaving 7 bases not matched to a gene. DNA of the CDR3: TGTGCCAGCAGTCAAGACAGGGGGGCGTACATTCAGTACTTC. This codes for CASSQDRGAYIQYF.

This clonotype was picked up many times. The chain joins TRBV3-1 to TRBJ2-7, with 13 bases identical to TRBD2. The trim removed 1 base at V and 3 bases at J, leaving 0 bases unmatched. Germline V CDR1 and CDR2: LGHDT, YNNKEL (reference sequence). The CDR3 spans 15 residues. Here the CDR3 DNA reads TGTGCCAGCAGCCAAGGACTAGCGGGAGGCTACGAGCAGTACTTC. Translating gives CASSQGLAGGYEQYF.

The rearrangement links TRBV7-9 to TRBJ2-1, with unresolved D. Germline V gene data show CDR1 as SEHNR and CDR2 as FQNEAQ (reference sequence). Trimming left V 4 bases short and J 2 bases short, with 6 bases between. The CDR3 spans 13 residues. The CDR3 reads CASSSPPYNEQFF. In DNA form, the CDR3 reads TGTGCCAGCAGCTCCCCCCCCTACAATGAGCAGTTCTTC.